The clone carrying this TCR beta chain was seen only a few times. TCRdb fed the 5' RACE reads into MiXCR, producing one record per CDR3 protein. The sample has 46,000 or so distinct CDR3 sequences; about a fifth are singletons. Treg sorting used a CD4+CD25+CD127-/low gate. The CDR3 sequence is 12 residues long. Germline lookup yields CDR1 DFQATT and CDR2 SNEGSKA (reference sequence). Trimming removed 5 bases from V and 2 bases from J, with 7 bases in between. Sequencing used Tregs sorted from a lymph node. This receptor was taken from a female donor with breast cancer. This sequence joins TRBV20-1 and TRBJ1-5; D not resolved. CDR3 residues: CSAVDRNQPQHF. CDR3 nucleotide sequence: TGCAGTGCTGTTGACCGCAATCAGCCCCAGCATTTT.